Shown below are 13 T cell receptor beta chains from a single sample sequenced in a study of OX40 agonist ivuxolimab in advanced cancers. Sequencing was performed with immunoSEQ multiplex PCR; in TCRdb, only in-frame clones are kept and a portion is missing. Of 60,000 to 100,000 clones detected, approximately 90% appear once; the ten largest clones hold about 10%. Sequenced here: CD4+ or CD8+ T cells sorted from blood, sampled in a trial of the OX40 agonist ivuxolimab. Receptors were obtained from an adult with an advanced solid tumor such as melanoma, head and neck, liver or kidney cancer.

CDR3 bases: TGTGCCAGCAGTGCCCTGGGGACAGACAATGAGCAGTTCTTC. Protein product: CASSALGTDNEQFF. V is TRBV6-4 and J is TRBJ2-1, with 7 bases fitting TRBD1. V was pared by 4 bases and J by 5 bases, with 5 bases of the junction left unmatched. This CDR3 contains 14 residues. Germline V CDR1 and CDR2: MRHNA, SNTAGT.

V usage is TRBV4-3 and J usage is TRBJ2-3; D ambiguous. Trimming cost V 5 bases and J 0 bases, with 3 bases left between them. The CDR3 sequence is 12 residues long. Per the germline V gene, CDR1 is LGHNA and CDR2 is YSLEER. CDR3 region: CASSASTDTQYF. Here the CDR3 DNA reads TGCGCCAGCAGCGCTAGCACAGATACGCAGTATTTT.

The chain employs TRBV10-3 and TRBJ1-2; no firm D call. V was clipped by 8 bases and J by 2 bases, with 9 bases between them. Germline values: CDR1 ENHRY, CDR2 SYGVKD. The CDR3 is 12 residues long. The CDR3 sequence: CAILQDNYGYTF. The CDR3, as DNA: TGTGCCATCTTGCAGGACAACTATGGCTACACCTTC.

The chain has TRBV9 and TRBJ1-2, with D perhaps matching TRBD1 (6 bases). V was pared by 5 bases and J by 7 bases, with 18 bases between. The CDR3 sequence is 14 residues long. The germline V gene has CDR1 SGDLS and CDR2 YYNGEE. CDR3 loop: CASSGQTDPSGYTF. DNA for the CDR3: TGTGCCAGCAGTGGACAGACGGACCCCTCTGGCTACACCTTC. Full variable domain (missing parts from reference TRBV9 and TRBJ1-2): DSGVTQTPKHLITATGQRVTLRCSPRSGDLSVYWYQQSLDQGLQFLIQYYNGEERAKGNILERFSAQQFPDLHSELNLSSLELGDSALYFCASSGQTDPSGYTFGSGTRLTVV.

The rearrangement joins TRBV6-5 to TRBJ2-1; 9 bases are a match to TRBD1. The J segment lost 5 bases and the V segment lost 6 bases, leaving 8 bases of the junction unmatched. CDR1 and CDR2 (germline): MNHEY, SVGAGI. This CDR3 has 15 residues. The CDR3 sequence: CASRHHGTGNNEQFF. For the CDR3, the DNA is TGTGCCAGCAGACACCACGGGACAGGGAACAATGAGCAGTTCTTC.

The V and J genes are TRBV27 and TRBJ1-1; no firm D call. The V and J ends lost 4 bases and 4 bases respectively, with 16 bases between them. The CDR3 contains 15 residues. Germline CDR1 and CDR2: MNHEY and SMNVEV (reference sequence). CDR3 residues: CASSSPSRTPTEAFF. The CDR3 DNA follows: TGTGCCAGCAGTTCCCCGTCTCGAACACCCACTGAAGCTTTCTTT.

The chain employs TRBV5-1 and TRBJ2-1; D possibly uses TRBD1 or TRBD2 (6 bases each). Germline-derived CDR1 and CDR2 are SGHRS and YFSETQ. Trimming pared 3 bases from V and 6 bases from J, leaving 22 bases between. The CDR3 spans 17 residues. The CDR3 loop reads CASSYRLPGAEGNEQFF. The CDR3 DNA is TGCGCCAGCAGCTACCGACTTCCGGGGGCCGAGGGCAATGAGCAGTTCTTC.

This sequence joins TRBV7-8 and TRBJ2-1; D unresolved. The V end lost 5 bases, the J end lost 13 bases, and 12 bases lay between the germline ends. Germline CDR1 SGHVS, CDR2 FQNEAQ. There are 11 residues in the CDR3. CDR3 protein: CASSITQNQFF. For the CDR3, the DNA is TGTGCCAGCAGCATAACTCAGAATCAGTTCTTC.

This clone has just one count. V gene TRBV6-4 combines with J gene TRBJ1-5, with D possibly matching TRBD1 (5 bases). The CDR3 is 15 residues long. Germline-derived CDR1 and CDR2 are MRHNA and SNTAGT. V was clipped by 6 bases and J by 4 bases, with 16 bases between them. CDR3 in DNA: TGTGCCAGCAGGGGACGGACGTCTCATAATCAGCCCCAGCATTTT. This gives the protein CASRGRTSHNQPQHF.

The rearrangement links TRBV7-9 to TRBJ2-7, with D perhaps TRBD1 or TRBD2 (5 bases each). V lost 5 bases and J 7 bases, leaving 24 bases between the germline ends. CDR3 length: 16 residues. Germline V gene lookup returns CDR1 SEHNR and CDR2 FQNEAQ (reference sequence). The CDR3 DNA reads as TGTGCCAGCAGCAACCCTCCCGGGGCCGCCGGGTGGGAGCAGTACTTC. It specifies CASSNPPGAAGWEQYF.

The CDR3 protein is CASSHREVGRNSPLHF. The DNA for the CDR3 is TGTGCCAGCAGCCACCGGGAGGTCGGGCGGAATTCACCCCTCCACTTT. The chain combines TRBV7-9 with TRBJ1-6, with D unresolved. Germline CDR1 reads SEHNR; CDR2 reads FQNEAQ (reference sequence). The ends were cut back, 5 bases at V and 7 bases at J, with 18 bases in the middle. The CDR3 covers 16 residues.

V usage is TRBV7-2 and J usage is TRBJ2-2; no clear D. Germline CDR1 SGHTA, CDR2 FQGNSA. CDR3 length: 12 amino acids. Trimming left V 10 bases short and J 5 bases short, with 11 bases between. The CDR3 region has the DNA TGTGCCACCCAAAGAGGAACCGGGGAGCTGTTTTTT. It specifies CATQRGTGELFF.

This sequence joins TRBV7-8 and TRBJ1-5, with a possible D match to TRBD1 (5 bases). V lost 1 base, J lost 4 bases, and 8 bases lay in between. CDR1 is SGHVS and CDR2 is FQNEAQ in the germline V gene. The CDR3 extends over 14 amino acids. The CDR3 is CASSLGEGNQPQHF. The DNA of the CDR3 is TGTGCCAGCAGCTTAGGGGAGGGGAATCAGCCCCAGCATTTT. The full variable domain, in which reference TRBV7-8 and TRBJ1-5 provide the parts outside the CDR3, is GAGVSQSPRYKVAKRGQDVALRCDPISGHVSLFWYQQALGQGPEFLTYFQNEAQLDKSGLPSDRFFAERPEGSVSTLKIQRTQQEDSAVYLCASSLGEGNQPQHFGDGTRLSIL.